This TCR beta chain came from a study of blood T cell repertoires in COVID-19. The germline V gene encodes CDR1 SGHRS and CDR2 YFSETQ. The V and J ends lost 4 bases and 7 bases, in that order; junction bases with no gene match: 5. This CDR3 is built from 14 residues. The repertoire was sequenced with immunoSEQ multiplex PCR; TCRdb's copy has only in-frame clones and lacks some. The sample includes 70,000 to 90,000 clones, more than 85% of them seen just once. This clonotype originated in a woman in her forties or fifties with acute COVID-19. The source material was PBMCs or T cells enriched from blood (not recorded which). The chain links TRBV5-1 to TRBJ2-1, with TRBD2 identical over 10 bases. This chain's CDR3 is CASSVGLAVNEQFF. The CDR3 DNA sequence: TGCGCCAGCAGCGTAGGACTAGCGGTAAATGAGCAGTTCTTC.